The clone carrying this T cell receptor beta chain was picked up many times. The data were taken from a study of early T cells in non-severe SARS-CoV-2 infection. Study-level information: Unsorted whole-blood RNA was sequenced in bulk, leaving chains unpaired.

The CDR3 extends over 17 amino acids. Germline values: CDR1 LGHDT, CDR2 YNNKEL (reference sequence). Trimming removed 6 bases at V and 1 base at J, with 18 bases between. From the 5' RACE reads, TCRdb called clonotypes with MiXCR, one entry per CDR3 protein. The sample includes 70,000 to 95,000 distinct CDR3 sequences, approximately 9.1% of them seen just once. This clonotype originated in an adult who was a healthcare worker with PCR-confirmed SARS-CoV-2 infection or an uninfected control (not recorded which). The J gene is TRBJ2-2, the V gene TRBV3-1; no reliable D call. Sequencing was carried out using whole blood. The DNA for the CDR3 is TGTGCCAGCAGTCTTCATTACCCGGGCCTGAACACCGGGGAGCTGTTTTTT. Its protein product is CASSLHYPGLNTGELFF.